This T cell receptor beta chain stems from a study of human T cells and chemical hapten exposure. Overall study context: Variation in per-sample TCR yields came mainly from small pooled library volume differences.

This clonotype came up a few times. Unique molecular identifiers were attached to individual cDNA molecules during library preparation. Via MiXCR, TCRdb re-called the RACE reads, giving one row per CDR3 protein. The table has roughly 120,000 distinct CDR3 sequences, approximately 8.8% seen once; the top ten hold 2.5% to 3.5%. Time point here: patch test 2, 6 weeks after DPC sensitization. Documented treatment: therapeutic diphenylcyclopropenone sensitization with weekly scalp DPC. Investigators collected blood before applying each patch test. The V and J ends lost 5 bases and 3 bases respectively, with 11 bases between them. Germline assignment: CDR1 MNHEY and CDR2 SVGAGI. This CDR3 contains 14 residues.

The V and J genes are TRBV6-5 and TRBJ1-3; D possibly corresponds to TRBD1 (5 bases). The sequence came from a woman in her forties with alopecia areata. Some clones in this sample may be carry-over from other donors' samples. The material sequenced was whole blood, taken in connection with sensitization to the hapten diphenylcyclopropenone (DPC). This chain's CDR3 is CASSPAGRGNTIYF. As DNA, the CDR3 is TGTGCCAGCAGTCCCGCGGGACGTGGAAACACCATATATTTT.